The sample holds one count of the clone carrying this T cell receptor (beta chain). The repertoire was sequenced with immunoSEQ multiplex PCR; TCRdb's copy has only in-frame clones and lacks some. The table has just over 200,000 clones, more than 75% seen once; the top ten hold about 10%. V was clipped by 4 bases and J by 4 bases, with 25 bases between them. Per the germline V gene, CDR1 is MNHNS and CDR2 is SASEGT. The CDR3 totals 19 residues. This sample stems from a study of cytotoxic CD8 clonotypes in ibrutinib-treated CLL. The source was PBMCs, collected after 12 months of ibrutinib treatment. The chain employs TRBV6-1 and TRBJ2-2, with unresolved D. This clonotype was obtained from a human donor with chronic lymphocytic leukemia. CDR3 in DNA: TGTGCCAGCAGTGCTGGGCCTCCCCCGGCCCCTGGACCCACCGGGGAGCTGTTTTTT. Translated, it gives CASSAGPPPAPGPTGELFF.